This T cell receptor (beta chain) originates from a study of CD8 T cells in ankylosing spondylitis. Regarding the study as a whole: Among TCR beta sequences, a motif of several highly homologous variants appeared characteristic of ankylosing spondylitis blood.

Details on this clonotype: Its antigen is undetermined.

The ends were cut back, 6 bases at V and 8 bases at J, with 13 bases in the middle. Germline assignment: CDR1 MNHEY and CDR2 SVGEGT. The CDR3 totals 12 residues. Libraries of TCR beta came from quantitative 5'-RACE with molecular barcodes. TCRdb itself ran the 5' RACE reads through MiXCR, one entry per CDR3 protein. The sample lists 300,000 to 350,000 distinct CDR3 sequences, less than 25% occurring once. The clonotype was recovered from a female donor with ankylosing spondylitis or in good health (not recorded which). This chain uses TRBV6-2 or TRBV6-3 with TRBJ1-2; the D is unclear. The sequenced sample was blood, either unsorted or a sorted T cell fraction (not recorded which). The CDR3, as DNA: TGTGCCAGCAGCCGGGCCTCTGAGGGCTACACCTTC. Translation gives CASSRASEGYTF.